This TCR beta chain is from a study of T cells in Graves' hyperthyroidism and ophthalmopathy. Study-wide results and limits: Prediction of ophthalmopathy progression came a median around 6 months pre-onset.

RNA transcripts yielded amplified TCR beta CDR3 regions. RT-PCR in the first round (using the HTBI primer set) targeted the TCR CDR3. Via MiXCR, TCRdb re-called the multiplex PCR reads, giving one row per CDR3 protein. The table shows just under 750,000 distinct CDR3 sequences, with 35% occurring only once. Concerning this clonotype itself: The antigen is undetermined.

Germline trimming cut 5 bases from V and 0 bases from J; bases unmatched to any gene: 11. The CDR3 sequence is 17 residues long. Germline CDR1 and CDR2: MNHNS and SASEGT. Sequenced material: blood. The receptor's source is a woman between 40 and 55 years old with Graves' hyperthyroidism. The chain couples TRBV6-1 to TRBJ2-7, with 9 bases fitting TRBD1. CDR3 sequence: CASSTLPGQGSSYEQYF. The CDR3 DNA reads as TGTGCCAGCAGTACCCTCCCCGGACAGGGGAGCTCCTACGAGCAGTACTTC.